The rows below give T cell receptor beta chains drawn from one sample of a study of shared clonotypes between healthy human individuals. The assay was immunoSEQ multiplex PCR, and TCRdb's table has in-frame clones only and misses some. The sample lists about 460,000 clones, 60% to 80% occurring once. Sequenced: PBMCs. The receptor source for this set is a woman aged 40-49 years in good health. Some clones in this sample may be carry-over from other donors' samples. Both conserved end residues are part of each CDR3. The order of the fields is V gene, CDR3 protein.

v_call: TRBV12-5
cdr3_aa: CASRGVNTGELFF

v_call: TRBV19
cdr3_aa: CASSIPGLAGGNEQFF

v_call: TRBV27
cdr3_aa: CASSPFAYNEQFF

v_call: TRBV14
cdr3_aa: CASNRQGYEQYF

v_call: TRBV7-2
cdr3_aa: CASSLDDSPYSNQPQHF

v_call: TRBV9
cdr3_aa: CASSAPGTDTQYF

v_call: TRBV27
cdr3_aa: CASKHGANVPTF

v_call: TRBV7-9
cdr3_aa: CASSPGTFSYNEQFF

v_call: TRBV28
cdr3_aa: CASSLGGSGTDTQYF

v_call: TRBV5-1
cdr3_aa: CASYYSAPDTDTQYF

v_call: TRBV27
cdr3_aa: CASSLWGVVRDTDTQYF

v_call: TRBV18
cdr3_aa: CASLRFGPLAEGGPETQYF

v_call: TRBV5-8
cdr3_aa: CASSFRRGIEQYF

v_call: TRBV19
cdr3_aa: CASRHTGAYEQYF

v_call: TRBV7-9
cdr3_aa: CASSLQAGGITGELFF

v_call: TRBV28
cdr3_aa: CASMEGQGGRQYF

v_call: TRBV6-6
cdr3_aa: CASSYHSSPEVYGYTF

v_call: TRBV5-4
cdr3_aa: CASSPPGQHRYEQYF

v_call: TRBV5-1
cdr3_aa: CASSFQGNTGELFF

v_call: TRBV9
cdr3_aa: CASSVDGTRKTNEKLFF

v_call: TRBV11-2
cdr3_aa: CASSLDQGSNQPQHF

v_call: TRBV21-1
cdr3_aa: CAISPPTGGYGYTF

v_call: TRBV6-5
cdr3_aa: CASSYRSEVNTEAFF

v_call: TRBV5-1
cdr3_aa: CASSLFSGSYEQYF

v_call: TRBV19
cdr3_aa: CASSINDGNTIYF

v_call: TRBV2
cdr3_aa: CASSWTVEQPQHF

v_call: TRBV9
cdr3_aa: CASSSFSGSSDTQYF

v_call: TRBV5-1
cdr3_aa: CASSFQGATEAFF

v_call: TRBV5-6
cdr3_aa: CASSLFGTGGYEQYF

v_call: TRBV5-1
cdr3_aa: CASRTETSTDTQYF

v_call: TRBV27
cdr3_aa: CASNPVKTGTNTEAFF

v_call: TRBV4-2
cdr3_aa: CASSPQAAGSDTQYF

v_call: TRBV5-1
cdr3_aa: CASSLIGTTYEQYF

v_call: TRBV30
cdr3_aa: CAWNGGANNQPQHF

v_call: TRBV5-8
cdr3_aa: CASSFNGQSNEKLFF

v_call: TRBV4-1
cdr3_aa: CASKRTSGRAYEQYF

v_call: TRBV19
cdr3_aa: CASRRGGYGANVLTF

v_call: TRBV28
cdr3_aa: CASSLSGGARDQPQHF

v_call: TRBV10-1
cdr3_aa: CASSEGGVGAVEQYF

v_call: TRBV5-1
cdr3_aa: CASSGISYRNEQFF

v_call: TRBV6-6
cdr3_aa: CASSATRTYNEQFF

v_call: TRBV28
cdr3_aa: CASSPLSPALYGYTF

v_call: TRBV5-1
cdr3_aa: CASSLAFSRGNYEQYF

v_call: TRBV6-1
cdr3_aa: CASSPTSGQYNEQFF

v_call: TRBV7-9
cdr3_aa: CASSLGGLAGSYNEQFF

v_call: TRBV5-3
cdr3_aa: CARSLKRLKSEQYF

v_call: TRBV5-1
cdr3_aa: CASRRQLNTEAFF

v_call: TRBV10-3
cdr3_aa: CAISESLNRDSNQPQHF

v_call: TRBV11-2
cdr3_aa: CASSLDRSETQYF

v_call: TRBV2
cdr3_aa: CASWRGWGANVLTF

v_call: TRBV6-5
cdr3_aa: CASSLASDNTYEQYF

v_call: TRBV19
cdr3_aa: CASKQGTSNQPQHF